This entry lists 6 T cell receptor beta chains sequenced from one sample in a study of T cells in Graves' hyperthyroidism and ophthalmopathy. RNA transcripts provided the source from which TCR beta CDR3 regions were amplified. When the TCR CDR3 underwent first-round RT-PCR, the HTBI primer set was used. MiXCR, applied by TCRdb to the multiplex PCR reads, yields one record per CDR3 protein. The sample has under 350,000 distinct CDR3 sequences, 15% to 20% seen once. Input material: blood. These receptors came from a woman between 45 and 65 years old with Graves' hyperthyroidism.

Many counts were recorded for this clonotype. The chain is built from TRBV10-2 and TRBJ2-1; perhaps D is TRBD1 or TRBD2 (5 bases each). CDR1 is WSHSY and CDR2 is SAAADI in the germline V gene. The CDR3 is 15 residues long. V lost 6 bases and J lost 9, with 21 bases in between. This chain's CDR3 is CASSPGRIEYSEQFF. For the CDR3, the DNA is TGCGCCAGCAGCCCGGGACGGATCGAATATAGTGAGCAGTTCTTC.

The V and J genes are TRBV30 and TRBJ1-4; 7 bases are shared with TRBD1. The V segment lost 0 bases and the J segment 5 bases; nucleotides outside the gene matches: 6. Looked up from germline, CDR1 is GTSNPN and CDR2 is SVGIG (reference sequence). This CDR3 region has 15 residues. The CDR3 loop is CAWSVSGQINEKLFF. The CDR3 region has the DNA TGTGCCTGGAGTGTATCGGGACAGATAAATGAAAAACTGTTTTTT.

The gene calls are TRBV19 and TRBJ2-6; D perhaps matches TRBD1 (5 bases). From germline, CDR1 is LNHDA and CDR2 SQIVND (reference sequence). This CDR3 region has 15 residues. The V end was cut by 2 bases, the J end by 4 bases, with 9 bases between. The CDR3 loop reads CASSIQGAGANVLTF. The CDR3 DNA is TGTGCCAGTAGTATACAGGGTGCCGGGGCCAACGTCCTGACTTTC.

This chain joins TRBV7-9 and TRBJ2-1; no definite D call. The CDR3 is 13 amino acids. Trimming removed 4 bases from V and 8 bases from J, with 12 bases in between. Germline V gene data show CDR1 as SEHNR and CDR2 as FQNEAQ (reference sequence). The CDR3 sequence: CASSSPPSDEQFF. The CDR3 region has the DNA TGTGCCAGCAGCTCCCCCCCGAGCGATGAGCAGTTCTTC.

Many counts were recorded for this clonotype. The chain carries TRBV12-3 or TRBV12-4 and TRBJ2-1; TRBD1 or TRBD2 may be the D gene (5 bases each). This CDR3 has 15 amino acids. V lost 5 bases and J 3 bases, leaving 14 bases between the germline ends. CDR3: CASSQGPLGYNEQFF. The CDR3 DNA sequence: TGTGCCAGCAGTCAGGGACCGCTAGGCTACAATGAGCAGTTCTTC.

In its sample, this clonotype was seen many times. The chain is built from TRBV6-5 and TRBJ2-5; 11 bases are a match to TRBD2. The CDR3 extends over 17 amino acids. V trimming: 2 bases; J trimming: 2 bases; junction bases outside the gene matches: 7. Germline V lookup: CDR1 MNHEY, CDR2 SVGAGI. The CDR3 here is CASSYTLTSGGQETQYF. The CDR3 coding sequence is TGTGCCAGCAGTTACACACTCACTAGCGGGGGTCAAGAGACCCAGTACTTC.